This T cell receptor beta chain was documented in a study of blood T cells in healthy people across ages. On the study more broadly: There was about one barcoded beta molecule captured by template switching per two T cells. Study conclusions and caveats: Naive CD4+ cell counts and diversity both ran higher in long-lived than in aged donors.

Total RNA extraction produced at least 5 micrograms (per sample) for the study. The CDR3 covers 17 residues. Germline V CDR1 and CDR2: SEHNR, FQNEAQ (reference sequence). V was clipped by 4 bases and J by 0 bases, with 17 bases between them. With a J-beta primer mix and a sample-barcoded 5' primer, a second PCR ran roughly 7 to 11 cycles. Tags on each cDNA molecule came from a template-switch adaptor with 12 random nucleotides. TCRdb passed the 5' RACE reads through MiXCR, listing each CDR3 protein once. The profile shows over 1,500,000 distinct CDR3 sequences, roughly two fifths of them singletons. Of note for this clonotype: Its antigen is still unknown.

The receptor comes from a human donor in good health. The chain links TRBV7-9 to TRBJ2-3; tentative D call: TRBD1 (6 bases). The sequencing sample was made of blood. Written as DNA, the CDR3 is TGTGCCAGCAGCTCCCGAAAGACAGGCCCCAGCACAGATACGCAGTATTTT. It translates to CASSSRKTGPSTDTQYF. The full variable domain, with the rest looked up from reference TRBV7-9 and TRBJ2-3, is DTGVSQNPRHKITKRGQNVTFRCDPISEHNRLYWYRQTLGQGPEFLTYFQNEAQLEKSRLLSDRFSAERPKGSFSTLEIQRTEQGDSAMYLCASSSRKTGPSTDTQYFGPGTRLTVL.